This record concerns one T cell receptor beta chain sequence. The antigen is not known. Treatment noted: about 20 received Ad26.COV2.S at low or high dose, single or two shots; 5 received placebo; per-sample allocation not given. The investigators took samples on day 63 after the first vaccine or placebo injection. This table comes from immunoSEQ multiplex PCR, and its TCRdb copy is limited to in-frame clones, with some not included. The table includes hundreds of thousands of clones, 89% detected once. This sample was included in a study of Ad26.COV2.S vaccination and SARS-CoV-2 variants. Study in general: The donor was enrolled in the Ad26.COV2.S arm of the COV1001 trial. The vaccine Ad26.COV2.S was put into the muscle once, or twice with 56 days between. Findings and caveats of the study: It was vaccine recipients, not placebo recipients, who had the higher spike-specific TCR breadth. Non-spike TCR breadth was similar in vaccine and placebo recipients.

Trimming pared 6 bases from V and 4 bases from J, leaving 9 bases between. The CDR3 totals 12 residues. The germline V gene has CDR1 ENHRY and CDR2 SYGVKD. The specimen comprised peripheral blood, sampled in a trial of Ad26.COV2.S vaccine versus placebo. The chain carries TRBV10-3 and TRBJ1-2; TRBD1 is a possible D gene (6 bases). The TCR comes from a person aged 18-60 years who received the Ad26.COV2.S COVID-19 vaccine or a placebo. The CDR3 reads CAIRTGGYGYTF. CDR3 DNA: TGTGCCATCAGGACAGGCGGCTATGGCTACACCTTC.